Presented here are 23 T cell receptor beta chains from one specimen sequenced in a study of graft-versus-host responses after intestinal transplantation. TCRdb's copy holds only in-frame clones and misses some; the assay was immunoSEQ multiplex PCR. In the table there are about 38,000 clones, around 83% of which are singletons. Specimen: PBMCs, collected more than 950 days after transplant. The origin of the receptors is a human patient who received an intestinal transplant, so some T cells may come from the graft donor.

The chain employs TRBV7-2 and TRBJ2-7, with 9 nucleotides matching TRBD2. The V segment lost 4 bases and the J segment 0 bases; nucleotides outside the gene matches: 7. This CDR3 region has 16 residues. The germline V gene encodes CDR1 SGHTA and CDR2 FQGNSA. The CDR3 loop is CASSSNSGGLSYEQYF. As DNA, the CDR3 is TGTGCCAGCAGCTCCAATAGCGGGGGCCTCTCCTACGAGCAGTACTTC.

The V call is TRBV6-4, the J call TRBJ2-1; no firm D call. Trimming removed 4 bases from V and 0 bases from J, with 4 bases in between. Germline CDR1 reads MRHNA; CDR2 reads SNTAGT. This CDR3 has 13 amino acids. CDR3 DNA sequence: TGTGCCAGCAGTGCGAGCTCCTACAATGAGCAGTTCTTC. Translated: CASSASSYNEQFF.

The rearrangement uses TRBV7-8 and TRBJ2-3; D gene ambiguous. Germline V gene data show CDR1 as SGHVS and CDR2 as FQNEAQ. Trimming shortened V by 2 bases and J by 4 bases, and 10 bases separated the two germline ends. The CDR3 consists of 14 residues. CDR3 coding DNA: TGTGCCAGCAGCTTAACGGTCGGTTCAGATACGCAGTATTTT. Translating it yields CASSLTVGSDTQYF.

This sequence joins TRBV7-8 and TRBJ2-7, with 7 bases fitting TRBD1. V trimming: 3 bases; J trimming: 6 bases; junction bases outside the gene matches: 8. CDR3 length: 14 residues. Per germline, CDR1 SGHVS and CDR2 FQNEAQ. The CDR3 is CASSLPRQGGEQYF. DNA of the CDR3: TGTGCCAGCAGCTTGCCGCGACAGGGCGGCGAGCAGTACTTC.

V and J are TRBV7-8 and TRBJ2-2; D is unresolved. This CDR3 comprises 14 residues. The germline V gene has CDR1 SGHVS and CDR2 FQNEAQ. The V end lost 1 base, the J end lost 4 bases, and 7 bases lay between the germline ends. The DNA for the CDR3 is TGTGCCAGCAGCTTAGGGGCTTCCACCGGGGAGCTGTTTTTT. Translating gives CASSLGASTGELFF.

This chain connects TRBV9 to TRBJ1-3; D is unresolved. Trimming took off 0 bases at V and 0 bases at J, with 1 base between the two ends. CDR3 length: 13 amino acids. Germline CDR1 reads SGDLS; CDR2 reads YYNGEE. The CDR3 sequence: CASSVDSGNTIYF. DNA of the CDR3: TGTGCCAGCAGCGTAGACTCTGGAAACACCATATATTTT.

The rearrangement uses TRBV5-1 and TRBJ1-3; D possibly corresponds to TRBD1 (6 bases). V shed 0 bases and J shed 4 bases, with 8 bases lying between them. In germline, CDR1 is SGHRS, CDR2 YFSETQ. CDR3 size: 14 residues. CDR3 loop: CASSLEQGGNTIYF. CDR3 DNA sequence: TGCGCCAGCAGCTTGGAACAGGGAGGAAACACCATATATTTT.

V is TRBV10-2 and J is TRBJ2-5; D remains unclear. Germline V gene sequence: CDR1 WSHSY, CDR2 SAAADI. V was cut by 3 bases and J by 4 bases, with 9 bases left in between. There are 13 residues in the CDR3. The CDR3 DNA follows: TGCGCCAGCAGTGAAGGCAGGTCAGAGACCCAGTACTTC. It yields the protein CASSEGRSETQYF.

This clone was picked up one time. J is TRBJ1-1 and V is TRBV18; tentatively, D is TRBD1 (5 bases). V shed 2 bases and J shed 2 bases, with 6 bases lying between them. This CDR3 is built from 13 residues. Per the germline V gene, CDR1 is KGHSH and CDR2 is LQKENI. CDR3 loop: CASSPGANTEAFF. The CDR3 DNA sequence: TGTGCCAGCTCACCAGGGGCCAACACTGAAGCTTTCTTT.

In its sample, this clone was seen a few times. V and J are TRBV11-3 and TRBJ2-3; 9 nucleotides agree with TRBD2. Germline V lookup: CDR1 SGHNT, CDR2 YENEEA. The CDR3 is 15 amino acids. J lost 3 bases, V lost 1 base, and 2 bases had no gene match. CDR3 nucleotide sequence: TGTGCCAGCAGCTTAGGCGGGGGGGCAACAGATACGCAGTATTTT. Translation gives CASSLGGGATDTQYF.

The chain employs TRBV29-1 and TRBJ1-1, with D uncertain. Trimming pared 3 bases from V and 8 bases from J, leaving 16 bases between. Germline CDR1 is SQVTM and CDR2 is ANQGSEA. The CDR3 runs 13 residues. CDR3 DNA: TGCAGCGTTGAGGAGCGACAAGGCAGCGAAGCTTTCTTT. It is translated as CSVEERQGSEAFF.

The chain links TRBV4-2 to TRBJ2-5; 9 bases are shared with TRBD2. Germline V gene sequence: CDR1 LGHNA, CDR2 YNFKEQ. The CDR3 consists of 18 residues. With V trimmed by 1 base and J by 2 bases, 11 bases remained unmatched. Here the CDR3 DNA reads TGTGCCAGCAGCCAAGGTAATAGCGGGAGTAGAGGACAAGAGACCCAGTACTTC. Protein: CASSQGNSGSRGQETQYF.

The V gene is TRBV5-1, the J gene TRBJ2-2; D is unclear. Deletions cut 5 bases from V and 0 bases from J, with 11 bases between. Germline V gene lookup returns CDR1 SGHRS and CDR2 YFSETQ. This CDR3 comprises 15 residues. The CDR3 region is CASRPLQTNTGELFF. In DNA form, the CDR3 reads TGCGCCAGCAGGCCACTACAGACGAACACCGGGGAGCTGTTTTTT.

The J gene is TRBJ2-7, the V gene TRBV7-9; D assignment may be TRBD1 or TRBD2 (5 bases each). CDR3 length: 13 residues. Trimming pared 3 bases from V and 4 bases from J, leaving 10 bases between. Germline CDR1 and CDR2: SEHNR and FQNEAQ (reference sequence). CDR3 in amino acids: CASSFRGAYEQYF. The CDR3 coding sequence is TGTGCCAGCAGCTTTAGGGGAGCATACGAGCAGTACTTC.

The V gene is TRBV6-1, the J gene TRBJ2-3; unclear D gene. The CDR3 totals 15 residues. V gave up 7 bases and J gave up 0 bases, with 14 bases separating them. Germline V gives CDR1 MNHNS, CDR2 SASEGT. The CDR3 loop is CASKPDFSSTDTQYF. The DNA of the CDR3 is TGTGCCAGCAAACCGGATTTCTCTAGCACAGATACGCAGTATTTT.

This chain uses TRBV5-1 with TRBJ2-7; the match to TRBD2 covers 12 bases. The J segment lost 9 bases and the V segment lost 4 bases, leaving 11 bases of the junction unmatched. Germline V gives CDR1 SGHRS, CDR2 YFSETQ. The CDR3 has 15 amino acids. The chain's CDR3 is CASSPTSGRGRVQYF. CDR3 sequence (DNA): TGCGCCAGCAGCCCGACTAGCGGGAGAGGGAGGGTGCAGTACTTC.

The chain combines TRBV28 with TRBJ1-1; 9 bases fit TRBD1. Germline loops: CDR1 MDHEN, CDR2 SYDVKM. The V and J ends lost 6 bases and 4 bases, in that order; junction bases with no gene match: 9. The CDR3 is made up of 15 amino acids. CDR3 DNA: TGTGCCAGCAGGCCACGGACAGGGGAATCCACTGAAGCTTTCTTT. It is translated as CASRPRTGESTEAFF.

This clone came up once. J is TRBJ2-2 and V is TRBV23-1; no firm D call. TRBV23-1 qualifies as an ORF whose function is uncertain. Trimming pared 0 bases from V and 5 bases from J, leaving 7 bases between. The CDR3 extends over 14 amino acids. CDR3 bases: TGCGCCAGCAGTCAATCCAGGTGGACCGGGGAGCTGTTTTTT. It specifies CASSQSRWTGELFF.

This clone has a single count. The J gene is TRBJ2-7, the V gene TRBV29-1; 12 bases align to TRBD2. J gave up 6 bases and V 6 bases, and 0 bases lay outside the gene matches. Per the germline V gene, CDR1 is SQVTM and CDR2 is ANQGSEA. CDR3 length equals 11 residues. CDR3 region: CSVGLAGEQYF. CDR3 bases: TGCAGCGTGGGACTAGCGGGCGAGCAGTACTTC.

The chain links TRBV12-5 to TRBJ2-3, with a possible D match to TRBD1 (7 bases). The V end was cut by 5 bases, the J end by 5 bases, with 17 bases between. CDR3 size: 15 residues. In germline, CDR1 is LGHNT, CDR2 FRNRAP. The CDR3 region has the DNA TGTGCTAGTGGTCGACTTGACAGGGAGGAAGATACGCAGTATTTT. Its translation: CASGRLDREEDTQYF.

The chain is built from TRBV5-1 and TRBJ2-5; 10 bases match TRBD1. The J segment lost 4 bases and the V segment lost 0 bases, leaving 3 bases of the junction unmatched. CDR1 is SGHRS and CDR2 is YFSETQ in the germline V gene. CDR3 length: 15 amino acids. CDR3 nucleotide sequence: TGCGCCAGCAGCTTGGCGACAGGGGGCGGAGAGACCCAGTACTTC. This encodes CASSLATGGGETQYF.

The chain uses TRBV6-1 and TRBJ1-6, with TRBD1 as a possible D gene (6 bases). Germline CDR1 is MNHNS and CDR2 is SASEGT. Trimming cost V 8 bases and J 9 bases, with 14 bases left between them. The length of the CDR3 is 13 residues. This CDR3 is CASRGASSSPLHF. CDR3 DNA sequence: TGTGCCAGCCGGGGGGCCTCATCTTCACCCCTCCACTTT.

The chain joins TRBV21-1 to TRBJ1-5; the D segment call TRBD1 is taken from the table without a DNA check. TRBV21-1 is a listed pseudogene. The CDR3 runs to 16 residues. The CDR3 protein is CASSKDRPPVCQPQHF. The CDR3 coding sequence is TGTGCCAGCAGCAAGGACAGGCCCCCGGTTTGTCAGCCCCAGCATTTT.